This T cell receptor (beta chain) stems from a study of T-cell reconstitution after alpha-beta-depleted transplantation in children. From germline, CDR1 is SGHTA and CDR2 FQGTGA. CDR3 length: 15 residues. J lost 4 bases, V lost 5 bases, and 10 bases had no gene match. Using unique molecular identifiers, the investigators prepared the TCRbeta library. TCRdb reanalysed the PCR reads using MiXCR and keeps one entry per CDR3 protein. The sample carries hundreds of thousands of distinct CDR3 sequences, roughly 15% recorded once. The V gene is TRBV7-3, the J gene TRBJ1-1; TRBD1 matches 7 bases. The material was PBMCs from the stem cell graft donor, obtained from the stem cell graft. The sequence was obtained from a human donor who donated a stem cell graft to a child with acute myeloid leukemia. The CDR3 nucleotides read TGTGCCAGCAGCCAACTAGCGGCAGGGGGCACTGAAGCTTTCTTT. Encoded protein: CASSQLAAGGTEAFF. Drawing the rest from reference TRBV7-3 and TRBJ1-1, the complete variable domain is GAGVSQTPSNKVTEKGKYVELRCDPISGHTALYWYRQSLGQGPEFLIYFQGTGAADDSGLPNDRFFAVRPEGSVSTLKIQRTERGDSAVYLCASSQLAAGGTEAFFGQGTRLTVV.